The source of this TCR beta chain is a study of T cell changes during pregnancy in multiple sclerosis. Germline V gene sequence: CDR1 MDHEN, CDR2 SYDVKM. CDR3 length equals 15 residues. Trimming shortened V by 6 bases and J by 1 base, and 12 bases separated the two germline ends. Clones were read by immunoSEQ multiplex PCR, and TCRdb kept only the in-frame ones, dropping some. The sample consists of tens of thousands of clones, roughly 92% of them appearing once. This specimen was peripheral blood, taken in the second trimester of pregnancy. This chain uses TRBV28 with TRBJ1-4; D gene ambiguous. The sequence was obtained from a female donor with multiple sclerosis, enrolled in a pregnancy study. The CDR3: CASRSPGLTNEKLFF. CDR3 sequence (DNA): TGTGCCAGCAGGTCTCCAGGACTAACTAATGAAAAACTGTTTTTT. The variable domain in full, with the rest retrieved from reference TRBV28 and TRBJ1-4, is DVKVTQSSRYLVKRTGEKVFLECVQDMDHENMFWYRQDPGLGLRLIYFSYDVKMKEKGDIPEGYSVSREKKERFSLILESASTNQTSMYLCASRSPGLTNEKLFFGSGTQLSVL.